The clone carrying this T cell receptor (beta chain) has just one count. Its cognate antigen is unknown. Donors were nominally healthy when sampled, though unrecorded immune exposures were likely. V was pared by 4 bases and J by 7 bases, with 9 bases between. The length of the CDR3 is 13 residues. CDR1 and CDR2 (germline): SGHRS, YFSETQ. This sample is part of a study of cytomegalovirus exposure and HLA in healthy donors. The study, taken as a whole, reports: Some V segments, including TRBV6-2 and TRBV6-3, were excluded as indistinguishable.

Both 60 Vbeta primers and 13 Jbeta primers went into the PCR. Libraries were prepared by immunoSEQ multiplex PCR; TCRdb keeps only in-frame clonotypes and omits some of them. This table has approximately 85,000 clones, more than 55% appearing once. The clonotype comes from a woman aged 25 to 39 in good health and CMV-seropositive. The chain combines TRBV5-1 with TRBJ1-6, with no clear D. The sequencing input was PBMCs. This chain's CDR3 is CASSADGNSPLHF. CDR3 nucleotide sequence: TGCGCCAGCAGCGCCGACGGGAATTCACCCCTCCACTTT.